These T cell receptor beta chains were read from a single sample in a study of blood T cells in healthy people across ages. A single record per CDR3 protein comes from TCRdb applying MiXCR to the 5' RACE reads. The sample consists of more than 600,000 distinct CDR3 sequences, about 25% of them appearing once. The same specimen was also included in a second study, on T cells of mothers and their children.

Sequenced: blood. The receptor set was obtained from a boy aged 10-17 years in good health. The CDR3 runs from the conserved cysteine through the conserved F or W. The order of the fields is D gene, V gene, J gene, clone size, CDR3 DNA, CDR3 protein. The D gene is left open where the match is weak. Not all rows give a size; the values are once, few, many and, for expanded clones, a class.

TRBD2	TRBV4-1	TRBJ2-5	.	TGCGCCAGCTCCAGTCTCGGGACTAGCGGGGGCAACCCCCAAGAGACCCAGTACTTC	CASSSLGTSGGNPQETQYF
.	TRBV7-2	TRBJ2-3	.	TGTGCCAGCAGCTTAGCGCCCGCTTTGAGCGCAGATACGCAGTATTTT	CASSLAPALSADTQYF
TRBD2	TRBV6-2/TRBV6-3	TRBJ2-7	.	TGTGCCAGCAGTACCGGACTAGCGGGGAACTCCTACGAGCAGTACTTC	CASSTGLAGNSYEQYF
TRBD2	TRBV3-1	TRBJ2-3	.	TGTGCCAGCAGCCAGACGGGGGGGCTCACAGATACGCAGTATTTT	CASSQTGGLTDTQYF
.	TRBV12-3/TRBV12-4	TRBJ1-2	few	TGTGCCAGCAGTCAAGTCCGGGGCTACACCTTC	CASSQVRGYTF
.	TRBV20-1	TRBJ2-1	.	TGCAGTGCTAGCGTGGGGACTCCCAGGTTC	CSASVGTPRF
.	TRBV11-2	TRBJ2-2	.	TGTGCCAGCAGCTTATTGCGGGTGGGCGGGGAGCTGTTTTTT	CASSLLRVGGELFF
TRBD2	TRBV7-6	TRBJ2-7	.	TGTGCCAGCAGCGGGCGCCTAGCGGGAAAAGGGGACGAGCAGTACTTC	CASSGRLAGKGDEQYF
TRBD2	TRBV6-2/TRBV6-3	TRBJ2-7	few	TGTGCCAGCAGTTACTCGACTAGCGGGAGTGGTAGCTACGAGCAGTACTTC	CASSYSTSGSGSYEQYF
.	TRBV7-9	TRBJ2-3	.	TGTGCCAGCAGCTCCTCCTTAACGGAGTCAGATACGCAGTATTTT	CASSSSLTESDTQYF
.	TRBV7-3	TRBJ2-5	.	TGTGCCAGCAGCCGCGGGACGGGGCTTTTGGAGACCCAGTACTTC	CASSRGTGLLETQYF
.	TRBV9	TRBJ2-7	.	TGTGCCAGCGTCGTGCAGGTTCGATACGAGCAGTACTTC	CASVVQVRYEQYF
TRBD1	TRBV29-1	TRBJ2-5	few	TGCAGCGTTTGGGACGAGGGACAGGGCGCGACCCAGTACTTC	CSVWDEGQGATQYF
.	TRBV29-1	TRBJ1-4	few	TGCAGCGCCCGGGACGGAATGGTTGAAAAACTGTTTTTT	CSARDGMVEKLFF
TRBD2	TRBV6-5	TRBJ2-7	.	TGTGCCAGCAACGAGGGGTTAGCGGGTGAGCAGTACTTC	CASNEGLAGEQYF
TRBD1	TRBV12-3/TRBV12-4	TRBJ1-4	.	TGTGCCAGCAGTAGGGACAGTATAACTAATGAAAAACTGTTTTTT	CASSRDSITNEKLFF
.	TRBV7-9	TRBJ1-2	.	TGTGCCGGCCAGGTTATTGATGGCTACACCTTC	CAGQVIDGYTF
TRBD2	TRBV7-3	TRBJ2-1	.	TGTGCCAGCAGCTTAATTAGAGGACTAGCGGGAGGGAACAATGAGCAGTTCTTC	CASSLIRGLAGGNNEQFF
.	TRBV29-1	TRBJ1-1	few	TGCAGCGTTGAAGCGCTGGGGGCGAACACTGAAGCTTTCTTT	CSVEALGANTEAFF
.	TRBV15	TRBJ1-6	few	TGTGCCACCAGCAGGGTGATCTCCTATAACTCACCCCTCCACTTT	CATSRVISYNSPLHF
.	TRBV29-1	TRBJ2-5	few	TGCAGCGTTGGGGCAGGGTACCAAGAGACCCAGTACTTC	CSVGAGYQETQYF